Below, 20 T cell receptor beta chains from the same sample are listed, as sequenced in a study of lymphopenia after photon versus proton radiotherapy. TCRdb's table, derived via immunoSEQ multiplex PCR, lists solely in-frame clones and lacks some. Of around 20,000 clones listed, 84% are singletons. The sample was peripheral blood, taken from a patient treated with photon-based radiotherapy. These receptors were collected from a woman aged 45-59 years with pancreatic cancer.

V usage is TRBV9 and J usage is TRBJ2-3; D might be TRBD2 (6 bases). V lost 4 bases to trimming and J lost 6 bases, with 15 bases between them. The CDR3 spans 14 residues. Germline V gene lookup returns CDR1 SGDLS and CDR2 YYNGEE. CDR3 protein: CASSPPGRVDTQYF. DNA of the CDR3: TGTGCCAGCAGCCCCCCCGGGAGAGTCGATACGCAGTATTTT. The whole variable domain, filled in from reference TRBV9 and TRBJ2-3, reads DSGVTQTPKHLITATGQRVTLRCSPRSGDLSVYWYQQSLDQGLQFLIQYYNGEERAKGNILERFSAQQFPDLHSELNLSSLELGDSALYFCASSPPGRVDTQYFGPGTRLTVL.

The chain combines TRBV13 with TRBJ2-5; D tentatively reads TRBD1 or TRBD2 (5 bases each). Judging by the DNA end, TRBJ2-7 fits better; the J call may be wrong. Per the germline V gene, CDR1 is PRHDT and CDR2 is FYEKMQ (reference sequence). The CDR3 spans 14 residues. CDR3 protein: CASSSGAWNYEQYF. The CDR3 region has the DNA TGTGCCAGCAGCTCCGGGGCGTGGAACTACGAGCAGTACTTC.

This chain joins TRBV30 and TRBJ2-7; D gene uncertain. The CDR3 runs 12 residues. From germline, CDR1 is GTSNPN and CDR2 SVGIG (reference sequence). Trimming cost V 4 bases and J 0 bases, with 7 bases left between them. DNA for the CDR3: TGTGCCTGGAAGGTCTCCTCCTACGAGCAGTACTTC. It translates to CAWKVSSYEQYF.

The CDR3 sequence: CASRISGPFYNEQFF. The CDR3 DNA is TGTGCCAGCAGAATCTCGGGACCCTTCTACAATGAGCAGTTCTTC. The genes are TRBV27 and TRBJ2-1; D tentatively reads TRBD1 or TRBD2 (5 bases each). Germline V lookup: CDR1 MNHEY, CDR2 SMNVEV (reference sequence). The CDR3 contains 15 residues. V lost 6 bases and J lost 3, with 15 bases in between.

V usage is TRBV19 and J usage is TRBJ2-3; TRBD2 might be the D (5 bases). Trimming took 5 bases from V and 11 from J, leaving 17 bases between them. CDR3 length: 13 amino acids. Germline V lookup: CDR1 LNHDA, CDR2 SQIVND (reference sequence). Here the CDR3 DNA reads TGTGCCAGTAGTGCCCAGACTACTTCGGAGCAGTATTTT. This translates into CASSAQTTSEQYF.

In DNA form, the CDR3 reads TGTGCCAGCAGCCGAATTAAGGGACAGGGGTTCGGCACTGAAGCTTTCTTT. Protein sequence: CASSRIKGQGFGTEAFF. The chain recombines TRBV7-9 with TRBJ1-1, with 10 nucleotides matching TRBD1. The CDR3 loop spans 17 amino acids. V shed 5 bases and J 4 bases; nucleotides not matched to a gene: 13. CDR1 is SEHNR and CDR2 is FQNEAQ in the germline V gene (reference sequence).

The table lists this clone with a count of one. The V gene is TRBV13, the J gene TRBJ1-6; D not certain. V was clipped by 3 bases and J by 8 bases, with 11 bases between them. Germline CDR1 PRHDT, CDR2 FYEKMQ (reference sequence). The CDR3 is 14 residues long. The CDR3 DNA follows: TGTGCCAGCAGCTTGGGTGGGGATGATTCACCCCTCCACTTT. It encodes CASSLGGDDSPLHF.

The V gene is TRBV4-3, the J gene TRBJ1-5, with D unresolved. The CDR3 runs to 13 residues. Germline CDR1 LGHNA, CDR2 YSLEER. The V and J ends lost 1 base and 7 bases respectively, with 8 bases between them. The CDR3 DNA reads TGCGCCAGCAGCCAAGGGGCGGGCCAGCCCCAGCATTTT. It yields the protein CASSQGAGQPQHF.

The chain carries TRBV5-1 and TRBJ2-5; 8 bases align to TRBD2. CDR1 and CDR2 (germline): SGHRS, YFSETQ. The CDR3 sequence is 14 residues long. V dropped 3 bases and J dropped 3; count of bases not matched to a gene: 4. Written as DNA, the CDR3 is TGCGCCAGCAGCTGGACTAGCTCCAAAGAGACCCAGTACTTC. This gives the protein CASSWTSSKETQYF.

This clone was seen once. V gene TRBV4-1 combines with J gene TRBJ2-2; D uncertain. Germline CDR1 MGHRA, CDR2 YSYEKL. The CDR3 runs to 15 residues. The V end lost 7 bases, the J end lost 2 bases, and 14 bases lay between the germline ends. CDR3 DNA: TGCGCCAGCAAAGAGAAGCCGGGTAACACCGGGGAGCTGTTTTTT. Its protein product is CASKEKPGNTGELFF.

V usage is TRBV19 and J usage is TRBJ1-1; the D is unclear. Trimming removed 5 bases at V and 1 base at J, with 5 bases between. CDR1 is LNHDA and CDR2 is SQIVND in the germline V gene (reference sequence). The CDR3 covers 12 residues. The DNA for the CDR3 is TGTGCCAGTAGTCTCCGGAACACTGAAGCTTTCTTT. Translation: CASSLRNTEAFF.

The CDR3 nucleotides read TGTGCCAGCAGCTTCCCCGAGCAGTTCTTC. Translated: CASSFPEQFF. The chain recombines TRBV6-5 with TRBJ2-1; D gene uncertain. Germline V gene data show CDR1 as MNHEY and CDR2 as SVGAGI. Trimming took 6 bases from V and 10 from J, leaving 7 bases between them. This CDR3 has 10 residues.

This clone was picked up one time. The V call is TRBV15, the J call TRBJ2-7, with D possibly TRBD1 on 6 matching bases. The ends were cut back, 3 bases at V and 5 bases at J, with 23 bases in the middle. The CDR3 covers 17 residues. Looked up from germline, CDR1 is LNHNV and CDR2 is YYDKDF (reference sequence). The CDR3, as DNA: TGTGCCACCAGCAGGGAGTTCACTCCCCTAGGGGGTGACGAGCAGTACTTC. Amino acids: CATSREFTPLGGDEQYF.

The chain is built from TRBV7-2 and TRBJ2-1; 9 bases agree with TRBD2. V lost 1 base to trimming and J lost 6 bases; unmatched junction nucleotides: 4. The CDR3 consists of 15 residues. Per the germline V gene, CDR1 is SGHTA and CDR2 is FQGNSA. Written as DNA, the CDR3 is TGTGCCAGCAGCTTAGATAGCGGGAGTTTCAATGAGCAGTTCTTC. This sequence encodes CASSLDSGSFNEQFF.

This clone was observed a handful of times. The V and J genes are TRBV29-1 and TRBJ1-2; no clear D gene. This CDR3 is 12 amino acids long. V was clipped by 3 bases and J by 6 bases, with 11 bases between them. Germline V CDR1 and CDR2: SQVTM, ANQGSEA. This CDR3 reads CSVDRLGDGYTF. The CDR3 DNA sequence: TGCAGCGTTGATCGTCTTGGGGATGGCTACACCTTC.

V is TRBV9 and J is TRBJ2-7, with a weak D call TRBD1 (5 bases). Trimming stripped 2 bases from V and 5 bases from J, with 17 bases between. CDR3 length: 15 amino acids. Germline assignment: CDR1 SGDLS and CDR2 YYNGEE. The chain's CDR3 is CASSVGPSPPNEQYF. CDR3 bases: TGTGCCAGCAGCGTGGGGCCCTCGCCCCCCAACGAGCAGTACTTC.

This chain connects TRBV21-1 to TRBJ2-7; the DNA was not compared with TRBD2, the D call given in the table. TRBV21-1 is termed a pseudogene. The CDR3 loop spans 17 amino acids. The DNA of the CDR3 is TGTGCCAGCAGCAAACCCCCAACCAGAGGTAAAACCTACGAGCAGTACTTC. It codes for CASSKPPTRGKTYEQYF.

The chain carries TRBV2 and TRBJ2-4; 14 positions agree with TRBD2. V lost 3 bases to trimming and J lost 3 bases; unmatched junction nucleotides: 7. There are 18 residues in the CDR3. The germline gives CDR1 SNHLY, CDR2 FYNNEI. CDR3 coding DNA: TGTGCCAGCAGTGACATGGGACTAGCGGGAGAAGGCAAAAACATTCAGTACTTC. It translates to CASSDMGLAGEGKNIQYF.

This clone was seen a single time. V is TRBV7-3 and J is TRBJ2-1, with TRBD2 identical over 11 bases. V lost 8 bases and J lost 6; bases outside the gene matches: 9. The CDR3 runs to 15 residues. The V gene's germline CDR1 is SGHTA and CDR2 FQGTGA. In DNA form, the CDR3 reads TGTGCCAGCGGTCCCACTAGCGGGAGCCGCAATGAGCAGTTCTTC. Translating gives CASGPTSGSRNEQFF.

The chain links TRBV28 to TRBJ2-7; 9 bases fit TRBD1. CDR1 and CDR2 (germline): MDHEN, SYDVKM. The trim removed 7 bases at V and 2 bases at J, leaving 12 bases unmatched. This CDR3 region has 16 residues. CDR3 sequence reads: CASTGQGSYLTYEQYF. In DNA form, the CDR3 reads TGTGCCAGCACTGGACAGGGGTCATATCTCACCTACGAGCAGTACTTC.